Below are 19 T cell receptor beta chains sequenced from a single sample in a study of cytomegalovirus exposure and HLA in healthy donors. Amplification used 60 Vbeta primers and 13 Jbeta primers. TCRdb's copy holds only in-frame clones and misses some; the assay was immunoSEQ multiplex PCR. The sample has roughly 99,000 clones; approximately 74% are singletons. What was sequenced was PBMCs. Every receptor here comes from a woman between 40 and 50 years old in good health and CMV-seropositive.

Note on this clone: The junction shows a germline mismatch at one end, possibly a read error. The rearrangement joins TRBV15 to TRBJ2-5, with 7 nucleotides matching TRBD1. CDR1 and CDR2 from the germline V gene are LNHNV and YYDKDF (reference sequence). This CDR3 has 14 residues. This CDR3 is CATSRDRAQETQYF. CDR3 DNA: TGTGCCACCAGCCGAGACAGGGCTCAAGAGACCCAGTACTTC.

V is TRBV6-5 and J is TRBJ2-1, with 9 bases matching TRBD1. After removal of 8 bases from V and 2 bases from J, the junction contained 4 bases not matched to a gene. Germline values: CDR1 MNHEY, CDR2 SVGAGI. The CDR3 covers 14 residues. DNA of the CDR3: TGTGCCAGCCGAAGGGACAGGGCCTACAATGAGCAGTTCTTC. Amino acids: CASRRDRAYNEQFF.

The chain employs TRBV12-5 and TRBJ1-1, with D tentatively TRBD1 (5 bases). Germline values: CDR1 LGHNT, CDR2 FRNRAP. CDR3 length equals 13 residues. V gave up 7 bases and J gave up 2 bases, with 11 bases separating them. The CDR3 reads CASAVGGNTEAFF. CDR3 sequence (DNA): TGTGCTAGTGCCGTCGGGGGTAACACTGAAGCTTTCTTT.

A word on this clone: At the DNA level, this CDR3 is encoded by other sequences in the same sample as well. This chain joins TRBV7-2 and TRBJ1-6; D is unclear. This CDR3 contains 12 residues. V gave up 5 bases and J gave up 5 bases, with 4 bases separating them. The germline gives CDR1 SGHTA, CDR2 FQGNSA. CDR3 region: CASSVNNSPLHF. DNA of the CDR3: TGTGCCAGCAGCGTCAATAATTCACCCCTCCACTTT. The full variable domain, with the rest looked up from reference TRBV7-2 and TRBJ1-6, is GAGVSQSPSNKVTEKGKDVELRCDPISGHTALYWYRQSLGQGLEFLIYFQGNSAPDKSGLPSDRFSAERTGGSVSTLTIQRTQQEDSAVYLCASSVNNSPLHFGNGTRLTVT.

The chain is built from TRBV6-5 and TRBJ2-1; tentative D call: TRBD2 (5 bases). The CDR3 contains 13 residues. V lost 2 bases, J lost 8 bases, and 10 bases lay in between. Germline V lookup: CDR1 MNHEY, CDR2 SVGAGI. As DNA, the CDR3 is TGTGCCAGCAGTTACCCTGCTAGCCATGAGCAGTTCTTC. Its protein is CASSYPASHEQFF.

This clone was recorded once. This sequence joins TRBV11-2 and TRBJ2-5; D possibly corresponds to TRBD1 (7 bases). V was clipped by 3 bases and J by 10 bases, with 12 bases between them. The CDR3 has 12 residues. Germline V gives CDR1 SGHAT, CDR2 FQNNGV. Here the CDR3 DNA reads TGTGCCAGCAGCTTTGCAGGGGGAGGCCAGTACTTC. Encoded protein: CASSFAGGGQYF.

This chain joins TRBV6-5 and TRBJ1-4, with 8 bases matching TRBD1. Germline loops: CDR1 MNHEY, CDR2 SVGAGI. With V trimmed by 6 bases and J by 7 bases, 7 bases remained unmatched. The CDR3 has 14 residues. The CDR3 DNA reads TGTGCCAGCAGCCGGACAGGGCAGGGTGAAAAACTGTTTTTT. Protein: CASSRTGQGEKLFF.

The chain recombines TRBV2 with TRBJ1-2; tentatively, D is TRBD1 (6 bases). V lost 7 bases and J 6 bases, leaving 15 bases between the germline ends. The CDR3 consists of 13 residues. The V gene's germline CDR1 is SNHLY and CDR2 FYNNEI. The CDR3 reads CASITGWANGYTF. The CDR3, as DNA: TGTGCCAGCATCACAGGGTGGGCGAATGGCTACACCTTC.

This chain links TRBV29-1 with TRBJ1-5; TRBD1 matches 7 bases. The length of the CDR3 is 13 residues. Losses at the gene ends were 4 bases for V and 2 bases for J; bases not matched to a gene: 2. CDR1 and CDR2 from the germline V gene are SQVTM and ANQGSEA. CDR3: CSVAGQGNQPQHF. CDR3 nucleotides: TGCAGCGTTGCAGGACAGGGCAATCAGCCCCAGCATTTT.

The genes are TRBV7-9 and TRBJ1-4; 10 nucleotides line up with TRBD1. This CDR3 has 14 residues. J was trimmed by 7 bases and V by 5 bases; bases with no gene match: 4. Germline values: CDR1 SEHNR, CDR2 FQNEAQ (reference sequence). In DNA form, the CDR3 reads TGTGCCAGCAGCCGGGACAGGGGAGGTGAAAAACTGTTTTTT. Protein product: CASSRDRGGEKLFF.

The chain employs TRBV30 and TRBJ2-1; 9 bases agree with TRBD2. Germline CDR1 reads GTSNPN; CDR2 reads SVGIG (reference sequence). This CDR3 is built from 13 residues. V shed 5 bases and J 6 bases; nucleotides not matched to a gene: 5. This CDR3 reads CAWGGLAFNEQFF. The CDR3 coding sequence is TGTGCCTGGGGAGGACTAGCGTTCAATGAGCAGTTCTTC.

V gene TRBV7-9 combines with J gene TRBJ1-1, with 8 positions matching TRBD1. This CDR3 has 13 amino acids. Germline lookup yields CDR1 SEHNR and CDR2 FQNEAQ (reference sequence). V trimming: 5 bases; J trimming: 5 bases; junction bases outside the gene matches: 4. CDR3 region: CASSRQGRTEAFF. As DNA, the CDR3 is TGTGCCAGCAGCCGACAGGGGAGGACTGAAGCTTTCTTT. Drawing the rest from reference TRBV7-9 and TRBJ1-1, the complete variable domain is DTGVSQNPRHKITKRGQNVTFRCDPISEHNRLYWYRQTLGQGPEFLTYFQNEAQLEKSRLLSDRFSAERPKGSFSTLEIQRTEQGDSAMYLCASSRQGRTEAFFGQGTRLTVV.

The chain links TRBV12-5 to TRBJ1-5; D call uncertain. Trimming pared 2 bases from V and 8 bases from J, leaving 7 bases between. The CDR3 length is 12 residues. CDR1 is LGHNT and CDR2 is FRNRAP in the germline V gene. The CDR3 loop is CASGLREEPQHF. CDR3 sequence (DNA): TGTGCTAGTGGTTTGAGAGAAGAGCCCCAGCATTTT.

The chain is built from TRBV30 and TRBJ2-7, with TRBD1 matching 8 bases. This CDR3 contains 14 residues. CDR1 is GTSNPN and CDR2 is SVGIG in the germline V gene (reference sequence). V lost 2 bases, J lost 3 bases, and 6 bases stayed unmatched. The CDR3 loop reads CAWSIWTGSYEQYF. DNA of the CDR3: TGTGCCTGGAGTATTTGGACAGGGAGCTACGAGCAGTACTTC.

The chain uses TRBV4-3 and TRBJ2-1; the D gene is possibly TRBD2 (5 bases). The V and J ends lost 0 bases and 6 bases respectively, with 18 bases between them. Germline V lookup: CDR1 LGHNA, CDR2 YSLEER. The CDR3 runs to 17 residues. The CDR3 nucleotides are TGCGCCAGCAGCCAAGACCCTCAACTAGGGTCCCCCAATGAGCAGTTCTTC. Protein: CASSQDPQLGSPNEQFF.

In this sample, this clone turned up a few times. The rearrangement joins TRBV15 to TRBJ2-6; D is ambiguous. Per germline, CDR1 LNHNV and CDR2 YYDKDF (reference sequence). The CDR3 has 14 amino acids. Trimming removed 4 bases from V and 0 bases from J, with 4 bases in between. This CDR3 reads CATSTNSGANVLTF. The CDR3 region has the DNA TGTGCCACCAGCACCAACTCTGGGGCCAACGTCCTGACTTTC.

This clone was picked up a small number of times. V is TRBV6-4 and J is TRBJ1-1, with D perhaps TRBD1 (6 bases). Trimming cost V 1 base and J 1 base, with 10 bases left between them. Germline V CDR1 and CDR2: MRHNA, SNTAGT. CDR3 length equals 15 residues. CDR3 region: CASSDWDNRNTEAFF. The DNA of the CDR3 is TGTGCCAGCAGTGACTGGGACAACCGGAACACTGAAGCTTTCTTT.

V usage is TRBV19 and J usage is TRBJ2-1; D may be TRBD2 (6 bases). CDR3 length: 15 amino acids. In germline, CDR1 is LNHDA, CDR2 SQIVND (reference sequence). Trimming took 5 bases from V and 1 from J, leaving 12 bases between them. The CDR3 coding sequence is TGTGCCAGTAGTTCCCCCGGGGGTTCCTACAATGAGCAGTTCTTC. This codes for CASSSPGGSYNEQFF.

The chain carries TRBV6-5 and TRBJ1-2; no clear D. V dropped 0 bases and J dropped 5 bases, with 16 bases sitting between them. This CDR3 comprises 16 residues. Germline lookup yields CDR1 MNHEY and CDR2 SVGAGI. CDR3 bases: TGTGCCAGCAGTTACTCGAGTAGGCGCGGGAATTATGGCTACACCTTC. As protein: CASSYSSRRGNYGYTF.